This record covers a single T cell receptor (beta chain). Its specificity is unknown. The source of the sample is a study of T cell responses to AZD1222 COVID-19 vaccine. Study-wide findings and caveats: Donors were chiefly white British, with a greater number of females, and clonal diversity was perhaps underestimated. Rises in breadth and depth of Spike-specific TCRs came after two AZD1222 doses.

The assay was immunoSEQ multiplex PCR, and TCRdb's table has in-frame clones only and misses some. The sample has roughly 110,000 clones; 80% to 95% are singletons. The receptor was isolated from an adult who received the AZD1222 COVID-19 vaccine. The starting material was peripheral blood, obtained 28 days after the second AZD1222 dose.

The CDR3 DNA follows: TGCGCCAGCAGCCAAGATCGGCTAGCAGGGGCCGGGGAGCTGTTTTTT. Protein: CASSQDRLAGAGELFF. The V and J genes are TRBV4-3 and TRBJ2-2; possibly TRBD1 for D (6 bases). The CDR3 runs 16 residues. Trimming left V 0 bases short and J 6 bases short, with 14 bases between. Germline CDR1 LGHNA, CDR2 YSLEER.